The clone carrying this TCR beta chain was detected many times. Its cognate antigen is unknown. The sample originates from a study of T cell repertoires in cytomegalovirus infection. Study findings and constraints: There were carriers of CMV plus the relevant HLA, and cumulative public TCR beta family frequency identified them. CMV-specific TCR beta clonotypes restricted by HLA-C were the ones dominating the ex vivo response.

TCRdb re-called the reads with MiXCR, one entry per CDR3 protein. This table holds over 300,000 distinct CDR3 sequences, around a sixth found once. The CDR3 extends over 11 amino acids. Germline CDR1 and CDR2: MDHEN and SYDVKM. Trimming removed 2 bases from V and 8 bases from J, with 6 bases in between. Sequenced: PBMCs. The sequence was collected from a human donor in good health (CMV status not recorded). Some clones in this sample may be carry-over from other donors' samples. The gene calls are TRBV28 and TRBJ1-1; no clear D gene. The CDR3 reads CASSLNREAFF. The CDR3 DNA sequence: TGTGCCAGCAGTTTAAATAGGGAAGCTTTCTTT. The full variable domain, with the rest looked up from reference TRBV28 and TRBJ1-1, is DVKVTQSSRYLVKRTGEKVFLECVQDMDHENMFWYRQDPGLGLRLIYFSYDVKMKEKGDIPEGYSVSREKKERFSLILESASTNQTSMYLCASSLNREAFFGQGTRLTVV.